This paragraph covers one TCR beta chain sequence. Its specificity is not known. This sample is drawn from a study of OX40 agonist ivuxolimab in advanced cancers. Study-level background: The patients received ivuxolimab by intravenous route every 2 weeks at 0.01 to 10 mg/kg. Patients in dose escalation had liver, melanoma, kidney or head and neck cancers. Broader study findings: In general, CD8+ T cells held more expanded clones than CD4+ did, on average.

Germline assignment: CDR1 SNHLY and CDR2 FYNNEI. CDR3 length: 14 residues. The junction had 8 bases not matched to a gene; V was cut back by 7 bases and J by 7 bases. TCRdb's table, derived via immunoSEQ multiplex PCR, lists solely in-frame clones and lacks some. The table has tens of thousands of clones, around 93% seen once; the top ten hold 8% to 10%. A history of autoimmune disease or systemic immunosuppression excluded patients. The sequences come from CD4+ or CD8+ T cells sorted from blood, collected in a trial of the OX40 agonist ivuxolimab. The source of this sequence is an adult with an advanced solid tumor such as melanoma, head and neck, liver or kidney cancer. V is TRBV2 and J is TRBJ2-1; TRBD2 matches at 9 bases. DNA of the CDR3: TGTGCCAGCACCTTAGCGGGAGTTATAAATGAGCAGTTCTTC. It is translated as CASTLAGVINEQFF.